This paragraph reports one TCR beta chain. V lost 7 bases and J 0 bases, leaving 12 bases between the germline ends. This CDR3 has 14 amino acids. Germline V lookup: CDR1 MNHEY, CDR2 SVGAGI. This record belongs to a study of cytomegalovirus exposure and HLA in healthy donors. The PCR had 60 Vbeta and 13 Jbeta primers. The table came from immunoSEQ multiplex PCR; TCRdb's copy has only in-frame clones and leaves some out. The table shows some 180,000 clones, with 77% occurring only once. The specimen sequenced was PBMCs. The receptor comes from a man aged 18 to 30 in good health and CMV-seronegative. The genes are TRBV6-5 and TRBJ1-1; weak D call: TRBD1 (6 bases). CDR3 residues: CASNTGNLNTEAFF. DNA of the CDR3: TGTGCCAGCAATACAGGGAATCTGAACACTGAAGCTTTCTTT.